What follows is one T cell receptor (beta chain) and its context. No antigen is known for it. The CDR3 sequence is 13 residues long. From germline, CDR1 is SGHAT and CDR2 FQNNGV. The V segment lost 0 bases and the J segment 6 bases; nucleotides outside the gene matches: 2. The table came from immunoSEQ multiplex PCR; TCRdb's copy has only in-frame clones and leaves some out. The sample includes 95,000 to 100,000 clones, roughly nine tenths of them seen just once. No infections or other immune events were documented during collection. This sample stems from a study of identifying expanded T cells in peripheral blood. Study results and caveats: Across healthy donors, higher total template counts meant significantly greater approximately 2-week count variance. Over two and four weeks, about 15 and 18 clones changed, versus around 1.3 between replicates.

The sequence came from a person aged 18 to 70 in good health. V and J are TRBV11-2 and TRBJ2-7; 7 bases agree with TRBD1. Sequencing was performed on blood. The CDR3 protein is CASSLEPGGEQYF. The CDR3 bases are TGTGCCAGCAGCTTAGAGCCAGGGGGCGAGCAGTACTTC.